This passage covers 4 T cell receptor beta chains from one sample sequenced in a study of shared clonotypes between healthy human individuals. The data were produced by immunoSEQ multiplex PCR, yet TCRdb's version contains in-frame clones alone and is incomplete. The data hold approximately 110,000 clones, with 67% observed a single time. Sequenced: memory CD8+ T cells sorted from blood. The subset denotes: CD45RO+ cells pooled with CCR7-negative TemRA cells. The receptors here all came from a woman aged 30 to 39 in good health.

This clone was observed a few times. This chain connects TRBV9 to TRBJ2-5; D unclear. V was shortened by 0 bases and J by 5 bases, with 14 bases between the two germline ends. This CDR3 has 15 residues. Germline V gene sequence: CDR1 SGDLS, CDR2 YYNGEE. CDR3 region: CASSVAVGIWETQYF. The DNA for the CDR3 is TGTGCCAGCAGCGTAGCTGTGGGGATATGGGAGACCCAGTACTTC. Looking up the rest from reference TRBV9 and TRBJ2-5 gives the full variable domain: DSGVTQTPKHLITATGQRVTLRCSPRSGDLSVYWYQQSLDQGLQFLIQYYNGEERAKGNILERFSAQQFPDLHSELNLSSLELGDSALYFCASSVAVGIWETQYFGPGTRLLVL.

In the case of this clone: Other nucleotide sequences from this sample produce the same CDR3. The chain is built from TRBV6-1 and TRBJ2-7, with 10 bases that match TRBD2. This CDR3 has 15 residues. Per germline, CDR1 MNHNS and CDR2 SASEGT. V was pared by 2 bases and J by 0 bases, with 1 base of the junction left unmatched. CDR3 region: CASSERTSGSYEQYF. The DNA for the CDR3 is TGTGCCAGCAGTGAAAGGACTAGCGGCTCCTACGAGCAGTACTTC.

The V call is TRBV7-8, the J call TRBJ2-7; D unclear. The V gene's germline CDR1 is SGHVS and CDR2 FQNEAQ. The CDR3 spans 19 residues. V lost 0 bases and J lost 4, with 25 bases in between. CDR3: CASSLAFLPTPQLPYEQYF. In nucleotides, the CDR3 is TGTGCCAGCAGCTTAGCTTTCTTACCGACTCCCCAATTGCCTTACGAGCAGTACTTC.

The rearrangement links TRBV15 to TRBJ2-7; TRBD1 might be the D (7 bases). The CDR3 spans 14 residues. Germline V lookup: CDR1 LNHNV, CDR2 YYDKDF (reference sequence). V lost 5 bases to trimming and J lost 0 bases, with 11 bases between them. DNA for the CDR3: TGTGCCACCAGCTCGCGGGACAGCTCCTACGAGCAGTACTTC. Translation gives CATSSRDSSYEQYF.